Sequencing of this TCR beta chain was carried out in a study of cytomegalovirus exposure and HLA in healthy donors. About this clone: Its antigen is not known.

Study results and caveats: High sensitivity and specificity were reportedly achieved when the classifier diagnosed cytomegalovirus status. The study put some 150 TCR beta chains on its list as cytomegalovirus-associated. Rare TCR sequences predominated, though certain public TCRs were found in many donors. The finding came from a later analysis; first-cohort TCR clusters tended to co-occur in the 90 to 150 validation repertoires.

The CDR3 is 15 amino acids. The junction had 9 bases not matched to a gene; V was cut back by 5 bases and J by 5 bases. Germline CDR1 is SGHTA and CDR2 is FQGTGA. The repertoire was sequenced with immunoSEQ multiplex PCR; TCRdb's copy has only in-frame clones and lacks some. The data show some 190,000 clones, with 86% seen just once and roughly 7% held by the top ten. This chain connects TRBV7-3 to TRBJ2-3; 8 positions agree with TRBD2. What was sequenced was PBMCs. The TCR was taken from a man younger than 45 in good health and CMV-seropositive. The CDR3 here is CASSPFSGEGDTQYF. The CDR3 bases are TGTGCCAGCAGCCCCTTTAGCGGGGAGGGAGATACGCAGTATTTT.